The clone carrying this T cell receptor (beta chain) came up a few times. The antigen is not known. Its ends do not fully match the called genes, so a read error is possible. The sample comes from a study of T-cell reconstitution after alpha-beta-depleted transplantation in children. Broader study findings: It was newly produced T cells that mostly accounted for T-cell counts and diversity one year after transplant. Reported findings indicate that, about two months after transplant, alpha-beta T cells came from several hundred expanded clones, which were derived from non-depleted graft cells.

A library of TCRbeta sequences, prepared with unique molecular identifiers, was generated. TCRdb re-called the PCR reads through MiXCR, storing one row per CDR3 protein. The sample contains 330,000 or so distinct CDR3 sequences, 10% of which appear only once. CDR1 and CDR2 (germline): DFQATT, SNEGSKA (reference sequence). This CDR3 comprises 17 residues. This rearrangement joins TRBV20-1 to TRBJ2-2; D remains ambiguous. This TCR was recovered from a boy under two years old with acute myeloid leukemia, due to receive a stem cell transplant. This specimen consisted of PBMCs, obtained before TCRalphabeta/CD19-depleted stem cell transplant. The CDR3 region has the DNA TGCAGTGCTCGAGATCGTCTACAAGGAGCGAACACCGGGGAGCTGTTTTTT. This gives the protein CSARDRLQGANTGELFF.